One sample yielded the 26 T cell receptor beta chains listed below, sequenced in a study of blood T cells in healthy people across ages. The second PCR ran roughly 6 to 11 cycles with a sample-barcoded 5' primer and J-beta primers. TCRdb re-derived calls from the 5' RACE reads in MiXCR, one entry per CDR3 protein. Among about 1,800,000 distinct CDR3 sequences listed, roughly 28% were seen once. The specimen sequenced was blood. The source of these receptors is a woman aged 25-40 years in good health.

CDR3 sequence (DNA): TGTGCCAGCCGTGGAGGGGGATTAGCCAAAAACATTCAGTACTTC. Translation gives CASRGGGLAKNIQYF. The chain employs TRBV28 and TRBJ2-4; D tentatively reads TRBD1 or TRBD2 (6 bases each). CDR3 size: 15 residues. The ends were cut back, 8 bases at V and 0 bases at J, with 14 bases in the middle. CDR1 and CDR2 from the germline V gene are MDHEN and SYDVKM.

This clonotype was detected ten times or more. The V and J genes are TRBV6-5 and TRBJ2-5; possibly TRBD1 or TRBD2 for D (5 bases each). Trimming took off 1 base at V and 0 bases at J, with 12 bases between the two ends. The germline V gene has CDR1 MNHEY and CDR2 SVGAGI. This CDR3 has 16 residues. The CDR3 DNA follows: TGTGCCAGCAGTTACTGGGGACCAAAGTACCAAGAGACCCAGTACTTC. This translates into CASSYWGPKYQETQYF.

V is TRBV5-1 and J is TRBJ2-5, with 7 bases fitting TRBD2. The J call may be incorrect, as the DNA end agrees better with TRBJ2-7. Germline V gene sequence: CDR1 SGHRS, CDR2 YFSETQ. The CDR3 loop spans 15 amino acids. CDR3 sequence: CASSLVPSGSYEQYF. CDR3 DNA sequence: TGCGCCAGCAGCTTGGTCCCTAGCGGTTCCTACGAGCAGTACTTC.

CDR3 in DNA: TGCGCCAGCAGCTCCATTCCGGGACAGGGGTCCGGGTACGAGCAGTACTTC. This gives the protein CASSSIPGQGSGYEQYF. The V and J genes are TRBV5-1 and TRBJ2-7; TRBD1 aligns across 10 bases. Germline V gene data show CDR1 as SGHRS and CDR2 as YFSETQ. CDR3 length: 17 amino acids. The V gene end was trimmed by 3 bases and the J gene end by 4 bases; junction bases not matched to a gene: 13.

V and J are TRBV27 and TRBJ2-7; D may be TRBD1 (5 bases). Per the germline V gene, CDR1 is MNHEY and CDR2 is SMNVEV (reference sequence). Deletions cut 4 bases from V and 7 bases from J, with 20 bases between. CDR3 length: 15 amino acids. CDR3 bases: TGTGCCAGCAGTTCTCAGGGAAGTTCCTACAATGAGCAGTACTTC. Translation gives CASSSQGSSYNEQYF.

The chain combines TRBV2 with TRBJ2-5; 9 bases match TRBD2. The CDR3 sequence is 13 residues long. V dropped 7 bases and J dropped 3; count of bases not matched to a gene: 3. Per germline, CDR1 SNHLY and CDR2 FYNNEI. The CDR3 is CASMVAGEETQYF. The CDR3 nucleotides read TGTGCCAGCATGGTAGCGGGGGAAGAGACCCAGTACTTC.

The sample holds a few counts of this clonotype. DNA of the CDR3: TGTGCCAGCAGCCCTCCTTCGGTCTACTACAATGAGCAGTTCTTC. Translation gives CASSPPSVYYNEQFF. J is TRBJ2-1 and V is TRBV3-1; no definite D call. Germline-derived CDR1 and CDR2 are LGHDT and YNNKEL (reference sequence). V lost 4 bases to trimming and J lost 3 bases, with 13 bases between them. The CDR3 contains 15 residues.

In DNA form, the CDR3 reads TGTGCCAGCAGCCCTCCCGGGGCGGTTAACTATGGCTACACCTTC. Residues: CASSPPGAVNYGYTF. The gene calls are TRBV7-9 and TRBJ1-2; possibly TRBD1 for D (5 bases). CDR1 is SEHNR, CDR2 FQNEAQ, per germline (reference sequence). The CDR3 consists of 15 residues. V lost 5 bases, J lost 1 base, and 14 bases lay in between.

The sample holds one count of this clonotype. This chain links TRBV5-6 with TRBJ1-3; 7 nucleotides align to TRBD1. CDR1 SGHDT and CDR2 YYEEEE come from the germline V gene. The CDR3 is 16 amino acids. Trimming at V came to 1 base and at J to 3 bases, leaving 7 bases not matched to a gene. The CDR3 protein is CASSLLQGQGGNTIYF. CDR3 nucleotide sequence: TGTGCCAGCAGCTTGTTACAGGGGCAAGGTGGAAACACCATATATTTT.

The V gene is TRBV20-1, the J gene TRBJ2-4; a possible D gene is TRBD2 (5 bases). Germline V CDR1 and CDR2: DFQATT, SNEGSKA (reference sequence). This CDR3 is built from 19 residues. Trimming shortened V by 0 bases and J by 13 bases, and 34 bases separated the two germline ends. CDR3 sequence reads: CSARDELPVGGRTYNEQYF. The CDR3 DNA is TGCAGTGCTAGAGATGAACTACCGGTAGGTGGGAGAACTTACAATGAGCAGTACTTC.

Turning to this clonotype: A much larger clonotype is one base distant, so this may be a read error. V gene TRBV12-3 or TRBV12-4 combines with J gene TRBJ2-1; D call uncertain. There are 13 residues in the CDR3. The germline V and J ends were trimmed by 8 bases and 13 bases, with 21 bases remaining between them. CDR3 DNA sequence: TGTGCCAGCGGATCCTTGAGGCCAGAGACCCAGTTCTTC. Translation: CASGSLRPETQFF.

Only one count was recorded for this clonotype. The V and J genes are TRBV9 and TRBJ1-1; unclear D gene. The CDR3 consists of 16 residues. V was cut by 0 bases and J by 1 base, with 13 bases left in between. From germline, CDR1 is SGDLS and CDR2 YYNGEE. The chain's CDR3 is CASSVGRDAGNTEAFF. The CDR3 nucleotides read TGTGCCAGCAGCGTAGGTAGGGATGCGGGGAACACTGAAGCTTTCTTT.

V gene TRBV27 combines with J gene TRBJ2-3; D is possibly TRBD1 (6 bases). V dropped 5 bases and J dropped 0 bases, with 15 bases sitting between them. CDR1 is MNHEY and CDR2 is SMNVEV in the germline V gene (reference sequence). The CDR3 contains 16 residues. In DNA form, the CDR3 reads TGTGCCAGCAGTCCAACAGGGAGTTGGAGCACAGATACGCAGTATTTT. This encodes CASSPTGSWSTDTQYF.

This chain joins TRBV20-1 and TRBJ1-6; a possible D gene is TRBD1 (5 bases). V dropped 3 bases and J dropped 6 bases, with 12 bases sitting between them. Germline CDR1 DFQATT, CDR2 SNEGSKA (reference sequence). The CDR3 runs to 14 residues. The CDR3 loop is CSASPGTSNSPLHF. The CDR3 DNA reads TGCAGTGCTAGTCCCGGGACGTCTAATTCACCCCTCCACTTT.

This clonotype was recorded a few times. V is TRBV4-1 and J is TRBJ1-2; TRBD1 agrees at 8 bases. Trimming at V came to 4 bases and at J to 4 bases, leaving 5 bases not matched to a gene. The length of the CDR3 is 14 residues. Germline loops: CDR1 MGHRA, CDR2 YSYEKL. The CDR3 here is CASSRQGFGYGYTF. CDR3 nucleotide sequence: TGCGCCAGCAGCCGACAGGGGTTTGGCTATGGCTACACCTTC.

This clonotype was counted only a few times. CDR3 residues: CASSLTQGSINYGYTF. The CDR3 DNA is TGCGCCAGCAGCTTGACACAGGGCTCCATCAACTATGGCTACACCTTC. The gene calls are TRBV5-1 and TRBJ1-2; perhaps TRBD1 as D (6 bases). V lost 1 base and J lost 2, with 15 bases in between. This CDR3 has 16 residues. CDR1 and CDR2 from the germline V gene are SGHRS and YFSETQ.

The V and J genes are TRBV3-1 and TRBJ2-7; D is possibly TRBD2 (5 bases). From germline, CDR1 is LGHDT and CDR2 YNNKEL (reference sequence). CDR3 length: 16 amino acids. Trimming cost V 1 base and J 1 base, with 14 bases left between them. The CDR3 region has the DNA TGTGCCAGCAGCCAAGTTAGCCTAGCAGGATCCTACGAGCAGTACTTC. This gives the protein CASSQVSLAGSYEQYF.

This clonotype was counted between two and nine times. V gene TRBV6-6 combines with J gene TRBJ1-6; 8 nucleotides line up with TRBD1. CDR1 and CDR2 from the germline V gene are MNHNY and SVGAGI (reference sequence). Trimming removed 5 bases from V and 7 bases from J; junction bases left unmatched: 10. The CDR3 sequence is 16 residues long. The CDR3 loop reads CASSLPPTGVNSPLHF. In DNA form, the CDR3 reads TGTGCCAGCAGTCTCCCCCCGACAGGGGTCAATTCACCCCTCCACTTT.

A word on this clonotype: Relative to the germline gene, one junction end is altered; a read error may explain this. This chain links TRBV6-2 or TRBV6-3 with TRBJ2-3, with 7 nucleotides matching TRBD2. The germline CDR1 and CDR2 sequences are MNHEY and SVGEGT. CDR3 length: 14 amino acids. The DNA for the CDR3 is TGTGCCAGCAGGTACTCGACTAGCTTCGATACGCAGTATTTT. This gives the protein CASRYSTSFDTQYF.

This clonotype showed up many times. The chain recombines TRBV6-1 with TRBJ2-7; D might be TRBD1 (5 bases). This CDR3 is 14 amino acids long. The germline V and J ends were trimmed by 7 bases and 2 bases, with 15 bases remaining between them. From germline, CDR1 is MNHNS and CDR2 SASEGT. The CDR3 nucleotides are TGTGCCAGCAACATAGACAGAGCCCCCTACGAGCAGTACTTC. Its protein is CASNIDRAPYEQYF.

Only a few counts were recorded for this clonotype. The CDR3 reads CASSQEGQGDEQYV. The CDR3 nucleotides are TGTGCCAGCAGCCAAGAGGGACAGGGGGACGAGCAGTACGTC. V and J are TRBV3-1 and TRBJ2-7; 11 bases fit TRBD1. The trim removed 0 bases at V and 5 bases at J, leaving 0 bases unmatched. The CDR3 runs 14 residues. The germline gives CDR1 LGHDT, CDR2 YNNKEL (reference sequence).

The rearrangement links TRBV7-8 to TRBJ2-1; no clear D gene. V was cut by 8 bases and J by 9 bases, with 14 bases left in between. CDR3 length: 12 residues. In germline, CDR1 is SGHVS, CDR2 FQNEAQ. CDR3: CASDKAKGEQFF. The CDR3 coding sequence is TGTGCCAGCGACAAAGCAAAGGGTGAGCAGTTCTTC.

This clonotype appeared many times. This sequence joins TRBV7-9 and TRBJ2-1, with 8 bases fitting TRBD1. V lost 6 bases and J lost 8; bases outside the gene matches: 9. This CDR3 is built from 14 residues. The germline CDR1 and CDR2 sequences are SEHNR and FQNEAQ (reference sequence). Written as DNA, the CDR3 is TGTGCCAGCAGTCACGCAGGGGGCAGGTATGAGCAGTTCTTC. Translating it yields CASSHAGGRYEQFF. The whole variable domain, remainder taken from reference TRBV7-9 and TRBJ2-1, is DTGVSQNPRHKITKRGQNVTFRCDPISEHNRLYWYRQTLGQGPEFLTYFQNEAQLEKSRLLSDRFSAERPKGSFSTLEIQRTEQGDSAMYLCASSHAGGRYEQFFGPGTRLTVL.

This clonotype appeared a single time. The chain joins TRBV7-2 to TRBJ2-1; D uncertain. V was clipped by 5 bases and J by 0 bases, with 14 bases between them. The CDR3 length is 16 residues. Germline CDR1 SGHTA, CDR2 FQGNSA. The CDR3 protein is CASSLQSRSSYNEQFF. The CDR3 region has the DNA TGTGCCAGCAGCCTTCAGTCTCGAAGCTCCTACAATGAGCAGTTCTTC.

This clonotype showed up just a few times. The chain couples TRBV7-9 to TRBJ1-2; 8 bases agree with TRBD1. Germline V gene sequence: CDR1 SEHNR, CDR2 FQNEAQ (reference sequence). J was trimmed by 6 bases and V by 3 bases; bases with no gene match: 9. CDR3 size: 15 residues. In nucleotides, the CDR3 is TGTGCCAGCAGCTTGACGACAGGGGATTGGCATGGCTACACCTTC. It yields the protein CASSLTTGDWHGYTF.

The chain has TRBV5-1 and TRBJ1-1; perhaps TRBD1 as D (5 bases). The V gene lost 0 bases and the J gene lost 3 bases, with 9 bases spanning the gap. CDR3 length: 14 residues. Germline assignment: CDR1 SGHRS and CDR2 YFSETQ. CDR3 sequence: CASSLGVGDTEAFF. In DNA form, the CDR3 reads TGCGCCAGCAGCTTGGGGGTGGGGGACACTGAAGCTTTCTTT.